This is a list of T cell receptor beta chains from one sample in a study of OX40 agonist ivuxolimab in advanced cancers. Method: immunoSEQ multiplex PCR; TCRdb's copy keeps in-frame clones and lacks some. The table includes tens of thousands of clones, 70% to 90% detected once. The input for sequencing was CD4+ or CD8+ T cells sorted from blood, taken in a trial of the OX40 agonist ivuxolimab. All receptors come from an adult with an advanced solid tumor such as melanoma, head and neck, liver or kidney cancer. The CDR3 runs from the conserved cysteine through the conserved F or W. The order of the fields is J gene, D gene, V gene, clone size, CDR3 DNA, CDR3 protein. The D gene is left open where the match is weak. Only part of the rows carry a size: once, few, many, or a class if the clone is expanded.

TRBJ2-3 TRBD2 TRBV9 . TGTGCCAGCAGCGATAGCGGGGGGGACACAGATACGCAGTATTTT CASSDSGGDTDTQYF
TRBJ2-1 . TRBV7-9 . TGTGCCAGCAGCTTATGGGCAGCCGAGCAGTTCTTC CASSLWAAEQFF
TRBJ2-7 . TRBV28 . TGTGCCAGCAGCCCAAGGGGGATCTCCTACGAGCAGTACTTC CASSPRGISYEQYF
TRBJ2-1 TRBD2 TRBV5-1 . TGCGCCAGCAGCTTCCTAGCGGGGGGCCAGGTTGCCTACAATGAGCAGTTCTTC CASSFLAGGQVAYNEQFF
TRBJ2-7 . TRBV9 . TGTGCCAGCAGTGCCGGAGGGACAGTCTCCTACGAGCAGTACTTC CASSAGGTVSYEQYF
TRBJ2-7 . TRBV6-5 . TGTGCCAGCAGTTACGACGGAAGCCTCTACGAGCAGTACTTC CASSYDGSLYEQYF
TRBJ2-7 . TRBV11-2 medium-sized TGTGCCAGCAGCTTTACAAATGACAATCGCTACGAGCAGTACTTC CASSFTNDNRYEQYF
TRBJ1-4 TRBD1 TRBV27 . TGTGCCAGCAGGATAACAGGGGGCAAAGCTGCTAATGAAAAACTGTTTTTT CASRITGGKAANEKLFF
TRBJ1-5 TRBD1 TRBV7-6 . TGTGCCAGCAGCTTCAGGGGGGGCGAACCCCAGCATTTT CASSFRGGEPQHF
TRBJ2-4 TRBD2 TRBV13 . TGTGCCAGCAGCGACCTTAGCGGGGGGAGAGCCAAAAACATTCAGTACTTC CASSDLSGGRAKNIQYF
TRBJ2-7 . TRBV6-5 . TGTGCCAGCAGTTACTCGGGTGGCGAGCAGTACTTC CASSYSGGEQYF
TRBJ1-2 TRBD1 TRBV4-1 . TGCGCCAGCAGCCAGGAGATGAGGCAGGGGGAAGGGGATAACTATGGCTACACCTTC CASSQEMRQGEGDNYGYTF
TRBJ1-2 . TRBV6-6 few TGTGCCAGCAGTTACTCCTCGGTCTCCGTCTCTTATGGCTACACCTTC CASSYSSVSVSYGYTF
TRBJ1-1 TRBD1 TRBV9 . TGTGCCAGCAGCTATGACAGGGGCATGAACACTGAAGCTTTCTTT CASSYDRGMNTEAFF
TRBJ2-2 . TRBV27 few TGTGCCAGCAGTTTATCGAGGTCAGCCGGGGAGCTGTTTTTT CASSLSRSAGELFF
TRBJ2-2 . TRBV9 . TGTGCCAGCAGCGCGACCCTACGTGGGGGGCTGACCGGGGAGCTGTTTTTT CASSATLRGGLTGELFF